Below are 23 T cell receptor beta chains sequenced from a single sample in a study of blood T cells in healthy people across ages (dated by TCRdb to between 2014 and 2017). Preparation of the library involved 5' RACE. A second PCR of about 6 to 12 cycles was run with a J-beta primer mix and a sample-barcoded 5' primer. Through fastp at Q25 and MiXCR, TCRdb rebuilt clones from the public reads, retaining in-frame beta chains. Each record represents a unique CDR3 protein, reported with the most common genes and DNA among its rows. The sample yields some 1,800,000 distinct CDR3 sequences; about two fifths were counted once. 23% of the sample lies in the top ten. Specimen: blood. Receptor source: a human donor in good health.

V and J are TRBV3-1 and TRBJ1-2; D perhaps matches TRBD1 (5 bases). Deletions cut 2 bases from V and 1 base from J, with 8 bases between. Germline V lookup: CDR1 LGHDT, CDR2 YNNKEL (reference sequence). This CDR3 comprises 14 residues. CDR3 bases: TGTGCCAGCAGCCAACTCGACAGTAACTATGGCTACACCTTC. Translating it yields CASSQLDSNYGYTF.

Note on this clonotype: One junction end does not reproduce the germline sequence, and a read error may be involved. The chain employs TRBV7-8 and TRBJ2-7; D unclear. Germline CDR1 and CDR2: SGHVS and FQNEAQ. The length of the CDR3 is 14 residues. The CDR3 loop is CVSSPIPCRSEQYF. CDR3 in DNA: TGTGTCAGCAGCCCGATTCCATGCCGGAGTGAGCAGTACTTC.

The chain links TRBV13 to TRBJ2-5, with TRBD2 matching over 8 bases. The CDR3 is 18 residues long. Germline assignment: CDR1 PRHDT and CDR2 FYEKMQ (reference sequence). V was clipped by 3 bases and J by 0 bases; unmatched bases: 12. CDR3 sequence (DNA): TGTGCCAGCAGCTTTCATCTCCCGGGGGGGAAGTACCAAGAGACCCAGTACTTC. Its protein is CASSFHLPGGKYQETQYF.

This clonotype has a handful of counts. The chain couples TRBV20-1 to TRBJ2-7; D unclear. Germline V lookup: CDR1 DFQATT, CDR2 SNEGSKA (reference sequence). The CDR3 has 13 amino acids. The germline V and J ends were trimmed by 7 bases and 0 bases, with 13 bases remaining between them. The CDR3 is CSVGFSNSYEQYF. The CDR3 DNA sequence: TGCAGTGTAGGGTTTAGCAACTCCTACGAGCAGTACTTC.

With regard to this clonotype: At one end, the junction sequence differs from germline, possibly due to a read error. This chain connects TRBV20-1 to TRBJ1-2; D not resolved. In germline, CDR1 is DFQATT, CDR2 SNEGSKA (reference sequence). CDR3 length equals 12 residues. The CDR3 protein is CSAGEQNYGYTF. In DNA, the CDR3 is TGCAGTGCTGGAGAACAGAACTATGGCTACACCTTC.

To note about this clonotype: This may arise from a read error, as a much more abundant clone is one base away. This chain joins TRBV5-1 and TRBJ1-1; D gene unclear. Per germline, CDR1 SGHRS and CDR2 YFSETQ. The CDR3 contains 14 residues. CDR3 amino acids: CASNRLAANTGAFF. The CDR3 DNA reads TGCGCCAGCAACCGACTAGCAGCTAACACTGGAGCTTTCTTT.

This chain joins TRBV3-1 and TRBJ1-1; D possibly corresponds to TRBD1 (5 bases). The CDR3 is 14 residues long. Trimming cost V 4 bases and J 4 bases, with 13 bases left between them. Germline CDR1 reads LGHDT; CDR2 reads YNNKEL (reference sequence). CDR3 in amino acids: CASSLKRGGTEAFF. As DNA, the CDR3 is TGTGCCAGCAGCCTAAAACGGGGGGGCACTGAAGCTTTCTTT.

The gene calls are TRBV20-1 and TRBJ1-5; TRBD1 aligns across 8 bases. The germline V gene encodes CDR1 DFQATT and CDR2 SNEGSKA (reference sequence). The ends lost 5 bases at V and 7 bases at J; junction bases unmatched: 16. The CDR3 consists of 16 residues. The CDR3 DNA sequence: TGCAGTGCTGGGCCCGGGACAGGTAGGAACGGGCAGCCCCAGCATTTT. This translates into CSAGPGTGRNGQPQHF.

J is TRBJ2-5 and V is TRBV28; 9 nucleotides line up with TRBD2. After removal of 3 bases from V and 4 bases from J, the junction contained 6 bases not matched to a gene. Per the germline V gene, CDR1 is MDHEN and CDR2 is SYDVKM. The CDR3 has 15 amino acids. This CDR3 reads CASSLRRGGLETQYF. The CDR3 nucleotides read TGTGCCAGCAGTTTGCGGCGGGGGGGCTTAGAGACCCAGTACTTC.

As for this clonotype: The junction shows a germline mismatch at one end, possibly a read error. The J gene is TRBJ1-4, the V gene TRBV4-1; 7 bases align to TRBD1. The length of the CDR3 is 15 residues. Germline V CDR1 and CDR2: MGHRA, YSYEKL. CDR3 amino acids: CTSSQTGTAVEKLFF. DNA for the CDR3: TGCACCAGCAGCCAAACCGGGACAGCAGTTGAAAAACTGTTTTTT.

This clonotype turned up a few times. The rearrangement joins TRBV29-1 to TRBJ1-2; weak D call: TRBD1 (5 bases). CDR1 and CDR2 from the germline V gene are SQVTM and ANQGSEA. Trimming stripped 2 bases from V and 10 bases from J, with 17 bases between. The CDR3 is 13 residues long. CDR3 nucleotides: TGCAGCGTTGAATCCGGGGCACGCCAGGACTACACCTTC. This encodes CSVESGARQDYTF.

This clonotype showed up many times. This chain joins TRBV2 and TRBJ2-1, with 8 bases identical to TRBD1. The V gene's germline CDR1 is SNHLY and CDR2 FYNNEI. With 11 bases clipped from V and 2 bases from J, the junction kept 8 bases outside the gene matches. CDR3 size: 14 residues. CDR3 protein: CAQGAGVAYNEQFF. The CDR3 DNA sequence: TGTGCCCAGGGGGCAGGGGTAGCCTACAATGAGCAGTTCTTC.

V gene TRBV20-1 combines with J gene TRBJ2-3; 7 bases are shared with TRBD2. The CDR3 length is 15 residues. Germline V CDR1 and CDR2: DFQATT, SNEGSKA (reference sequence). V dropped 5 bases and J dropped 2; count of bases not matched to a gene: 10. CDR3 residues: CSAEPGGGTTDTQYF. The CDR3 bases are TGCAGTGCTGAGCCGGGCGGGGGAACCACAGATACGCAGTATTTT.

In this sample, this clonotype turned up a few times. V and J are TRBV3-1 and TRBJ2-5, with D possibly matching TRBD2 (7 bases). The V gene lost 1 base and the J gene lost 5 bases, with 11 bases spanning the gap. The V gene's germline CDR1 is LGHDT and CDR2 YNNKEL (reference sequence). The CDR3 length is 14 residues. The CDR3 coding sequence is TGTGCCAGCAGCCAAGGAGGGGGGGCGGAGACCCAGTACTTC. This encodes CASSQGGGAETQYF.

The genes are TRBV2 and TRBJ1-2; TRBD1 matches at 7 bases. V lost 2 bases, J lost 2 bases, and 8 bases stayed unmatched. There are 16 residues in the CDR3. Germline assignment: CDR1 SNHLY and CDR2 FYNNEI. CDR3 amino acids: CASSENPGGSNYGYTF. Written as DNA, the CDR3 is TGTGCCAGCAGTGAAAACCCAGGGGGTAGCAACTATGGCTACACCTTC.

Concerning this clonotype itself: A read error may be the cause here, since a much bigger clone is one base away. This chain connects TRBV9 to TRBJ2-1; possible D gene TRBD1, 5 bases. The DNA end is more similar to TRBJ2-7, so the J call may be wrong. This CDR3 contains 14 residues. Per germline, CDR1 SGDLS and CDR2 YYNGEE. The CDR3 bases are TGTGCCAGCAGCGTAGGGGGCTCCTACAATGAGCAGTACTTC. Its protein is CASSVGGSYNEQYF.

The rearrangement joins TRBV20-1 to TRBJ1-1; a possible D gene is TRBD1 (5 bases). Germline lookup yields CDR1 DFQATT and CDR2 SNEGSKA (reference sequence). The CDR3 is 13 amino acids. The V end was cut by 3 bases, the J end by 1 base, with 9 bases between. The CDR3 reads CSASRQTNTEAFF. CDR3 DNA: TGCAGTGCTAGCCGACAGACGAACACTGAAGCTTTCTTT.

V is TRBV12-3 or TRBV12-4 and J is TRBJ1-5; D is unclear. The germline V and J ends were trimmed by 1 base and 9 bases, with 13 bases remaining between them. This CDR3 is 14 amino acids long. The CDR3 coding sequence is TGTGCCAGCAGTTTAGGTCGTGGGGAAGCGCCCCAGCATTTT. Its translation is CASSLGRGEAPQHF.

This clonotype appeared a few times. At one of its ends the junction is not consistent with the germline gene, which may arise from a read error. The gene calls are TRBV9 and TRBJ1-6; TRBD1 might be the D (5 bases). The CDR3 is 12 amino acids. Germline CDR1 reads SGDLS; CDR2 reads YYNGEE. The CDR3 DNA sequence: TGCGCCTCTGGGACCTCCAATTCACCCCTCCACTTT. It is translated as CASGTSNSPLHF.

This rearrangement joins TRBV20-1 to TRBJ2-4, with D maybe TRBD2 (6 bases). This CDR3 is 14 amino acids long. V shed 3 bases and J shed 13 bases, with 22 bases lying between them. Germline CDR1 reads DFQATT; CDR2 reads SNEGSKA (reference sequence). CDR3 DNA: TGCAGTGCTAGGGGGACTCAAAGCTCCTACAAGCAGTACTTC. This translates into CSARGTQSSYKQYF.

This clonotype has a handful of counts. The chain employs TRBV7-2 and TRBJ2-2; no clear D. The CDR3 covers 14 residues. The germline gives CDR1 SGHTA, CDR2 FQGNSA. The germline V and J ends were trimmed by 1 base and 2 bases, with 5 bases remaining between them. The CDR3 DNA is TGTGCCAGCAGCTTAGACTTAAACACCGGGGAGCTGTTTTTT. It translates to CASSLDLNTGELFF.

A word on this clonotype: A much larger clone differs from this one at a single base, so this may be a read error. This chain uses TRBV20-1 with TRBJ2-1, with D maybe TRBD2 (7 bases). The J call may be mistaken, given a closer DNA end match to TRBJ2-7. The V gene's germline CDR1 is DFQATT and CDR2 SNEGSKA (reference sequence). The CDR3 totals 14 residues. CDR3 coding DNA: TGCAGTGCTAACGGGGGGCCCTCCTACAATGAGCAGTACTTC. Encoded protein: CSANGGPSYNEQYF.

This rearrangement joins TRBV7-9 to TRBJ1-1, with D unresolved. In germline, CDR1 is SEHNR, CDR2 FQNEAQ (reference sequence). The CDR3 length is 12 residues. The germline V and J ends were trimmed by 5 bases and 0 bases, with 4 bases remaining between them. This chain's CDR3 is CASSRMNTEAFF. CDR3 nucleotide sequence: TGTGCCAGCAGCCGCATGAACACTGAAGCTTTCTTT.